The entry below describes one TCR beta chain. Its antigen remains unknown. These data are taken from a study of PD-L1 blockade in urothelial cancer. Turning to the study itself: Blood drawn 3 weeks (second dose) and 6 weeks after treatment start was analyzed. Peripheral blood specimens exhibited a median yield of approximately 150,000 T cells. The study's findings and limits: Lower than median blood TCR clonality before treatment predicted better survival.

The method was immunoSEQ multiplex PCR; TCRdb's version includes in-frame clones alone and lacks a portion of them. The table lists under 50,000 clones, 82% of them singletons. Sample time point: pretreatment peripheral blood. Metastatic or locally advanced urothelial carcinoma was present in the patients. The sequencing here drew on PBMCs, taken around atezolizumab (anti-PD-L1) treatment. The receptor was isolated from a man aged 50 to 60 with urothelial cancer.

The CDR3 DNA reads as TGTGCCAGCAGCTCTAGGACAGTGGGAAACACCATATATTTT. This gives the protein CASSSRTVGNTIYF. The chain couples TRBV5-4 to TRBJ1-3, with D perhaps matching TRBD1 (6 bases). Trimming cost V 3 bases and J 4 bases, with 11 bases left between them. The length of the CDR3 is 14 residues. Germline CDR1 SGHNT, CDR2 YYREEE (reference sequence).